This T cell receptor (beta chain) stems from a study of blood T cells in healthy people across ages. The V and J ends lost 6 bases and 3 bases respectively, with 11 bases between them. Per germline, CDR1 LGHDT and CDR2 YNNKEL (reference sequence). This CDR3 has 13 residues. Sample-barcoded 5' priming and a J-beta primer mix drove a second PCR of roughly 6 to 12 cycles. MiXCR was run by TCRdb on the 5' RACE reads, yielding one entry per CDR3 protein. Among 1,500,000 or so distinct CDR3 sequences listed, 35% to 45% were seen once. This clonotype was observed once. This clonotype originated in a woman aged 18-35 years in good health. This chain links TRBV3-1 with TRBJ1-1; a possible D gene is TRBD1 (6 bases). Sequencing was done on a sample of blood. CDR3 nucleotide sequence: TGTGCCAGCAGACATCGGGGGCACACTGAAGCTTTCTTT. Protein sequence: CASRHRGHTEAFF.